The present T cell receptor (beta chain) was sequenced within a study of CD8 T cells in ankylosing spondylitis. Points from the study as a whole: A motif in TCR beta, a set of 8 or 9 highly homologous variants, appeared characteristic of ankylosing spondylitis blood. As reported, disease-linked clones showed significant enrichment in matched ankylosing spondylitis synovial fluid. Some of the motif variants had earlier been found in reactive arthritis patients' fluid and blood.

The CDR3 is 14 residues long. V lost 4 bases to trimming and J lost 1 base, with 11 bases between them. Germline lookup yields CDR1 SGDLS and CDR2 YYNGEE. Quantitative barcoded 5'-RACE was used to prepare TCR beta libraries. TCRdb analysed the 5' RACE reads with MiXCR anew, one entry per CDR3 protein. The sample records 150,000 to 200,000 distinct CDR3 sequences, about 13% being singletons. This clonotype has a count of ten or more. What it binds is not known. The sequenced material came from blood, either unsorted or a sorted T cell fraction (not recorded which). The chain recombines TRBV9 with TRBJ2-5; weak D call: TRBD1 (7 bases). The clonotype originates from a male donor with ankylosing spondylitis or in good health (not recorded which). DNA for the CDR3: TGTGCCAGCAGCCCCCAGGGGGGCCAAGAGACCCAGTACTTC. Its protein is CASSPQGGQETQYF.